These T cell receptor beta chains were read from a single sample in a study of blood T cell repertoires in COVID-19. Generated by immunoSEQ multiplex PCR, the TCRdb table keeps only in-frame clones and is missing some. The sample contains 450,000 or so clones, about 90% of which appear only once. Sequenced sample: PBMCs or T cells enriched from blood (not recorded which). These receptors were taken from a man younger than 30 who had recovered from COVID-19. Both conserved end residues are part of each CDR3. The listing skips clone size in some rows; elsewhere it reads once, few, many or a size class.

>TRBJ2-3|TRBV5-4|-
CASSLATSGDTQYF
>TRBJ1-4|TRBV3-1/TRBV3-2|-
CASSQEAAATNEKLFF
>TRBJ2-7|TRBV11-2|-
CASSFSGRFEGQYF
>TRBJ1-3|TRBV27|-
CASSLSIGAGNTIYF
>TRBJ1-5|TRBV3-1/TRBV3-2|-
CASSQDFGGNQPQHF
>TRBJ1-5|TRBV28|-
CASSLQGGGPQHF
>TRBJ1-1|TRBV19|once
CASSDSSGGGGAFF
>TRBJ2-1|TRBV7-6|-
CASSPGGGLDEQFF
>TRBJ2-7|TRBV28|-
CASSLGGDRANEQYF
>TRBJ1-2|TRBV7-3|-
CASSLEGGKNYGYTF
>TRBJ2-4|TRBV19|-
CASSIGIAKNIQYF
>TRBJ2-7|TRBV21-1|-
CASSGRQGTAYEQYF
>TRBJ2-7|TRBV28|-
CASPPVGGSSYEQYF
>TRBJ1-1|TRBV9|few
CASSVATGPLTEAFF
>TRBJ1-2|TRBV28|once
CASSDGAIGYTF
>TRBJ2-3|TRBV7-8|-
CASSLGGAPSTDTQYF
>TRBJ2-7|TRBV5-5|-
CASSLDLREQYF
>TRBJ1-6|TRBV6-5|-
CASTPGQGGSPLHF
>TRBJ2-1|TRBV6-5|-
CASSTGQGSFLSFF
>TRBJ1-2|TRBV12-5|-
CASGLSPLGYGYTF
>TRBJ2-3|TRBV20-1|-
CSASTSGVTDTQYF
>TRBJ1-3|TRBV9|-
CASSVNGISGNTIYF
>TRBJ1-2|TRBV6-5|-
CASSLDRGQGYTF
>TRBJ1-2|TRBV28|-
CASSYRGRGYTF
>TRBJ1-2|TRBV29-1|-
CSVWDRGDGYTF
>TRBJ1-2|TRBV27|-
CASSLFFGAPGYTF
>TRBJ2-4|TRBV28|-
CASSSVARFRNIQYF
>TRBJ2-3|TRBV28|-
CASSFASGRNTADTQYF
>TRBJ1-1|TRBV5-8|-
CASSSRQGRTEAFF
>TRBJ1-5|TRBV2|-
CASLGRGQPQHF
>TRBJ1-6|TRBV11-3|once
CASSFQYNSPLHF
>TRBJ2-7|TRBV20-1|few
CSASPRGSYEQYF
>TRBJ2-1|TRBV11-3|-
CASTLLASPYNEQFF
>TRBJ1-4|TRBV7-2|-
CASSLSRGSEKLFF
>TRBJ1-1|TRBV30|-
CAWSEQAEAFF
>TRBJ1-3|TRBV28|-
CASSPGTGRGNTIYF
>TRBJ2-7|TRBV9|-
CASSRARDRPSYEQYF
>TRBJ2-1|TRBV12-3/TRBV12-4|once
CASRWSSYNEQFF
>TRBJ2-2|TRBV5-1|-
CASSIDKYTGELFF
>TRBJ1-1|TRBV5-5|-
CASSRLSDTPGSAFF
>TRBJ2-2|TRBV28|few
CASSFLYGSGPGELFF
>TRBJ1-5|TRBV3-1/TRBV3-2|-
CASSQAGSNQPQHF
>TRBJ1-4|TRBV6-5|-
CASSYSESNEKLFF
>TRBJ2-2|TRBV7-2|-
CASSYPQGSTGELFF
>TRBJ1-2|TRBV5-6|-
CASSLELSGYTF
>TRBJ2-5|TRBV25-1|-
CASRTVGPPEYQETQYF
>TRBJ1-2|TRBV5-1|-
CASSLYPGTNYGYTF
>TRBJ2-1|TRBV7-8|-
CASSWGGNEQFF